This T cell receptor beta chain was recorded in a study of blood T cell repertoires in COVID-19. Under the authors' procedure: Scientists estimated how many nucleated cells there were by amplifying reference gene primers. Assay used: immunoSEQ multiplex PCR; TCRdb lists only in-frame clones, some missing. V, J and clone size are taken as reported in that table, and D and trimming were inferred from the DNA itself. Here the sample spans 130,000 to 150,000 clones, approximately 89% being singletons. The CDR3 contains 11 residues. The V gene lost 6 bases and the J gene lost 7 bases, with 9 bases spanning the gap. The V gene's germline CDR1 is MNHEY and CDR2 SVGEGT.

The chain is built from TRBV6-2 or TRBV6-3 and TRBJ1-2; a weak D match, TRBD1 (6 bases). The source material was peripheral blood. This clonotype was sampled from a human donor in a cohort sampled during active COVID-19. CDR3 in amino acids: CASSSRGGYTF. CDR3 coding DNA: TGTGCCAGCAGCAGCAGGGGTGGCTACACCTTC.